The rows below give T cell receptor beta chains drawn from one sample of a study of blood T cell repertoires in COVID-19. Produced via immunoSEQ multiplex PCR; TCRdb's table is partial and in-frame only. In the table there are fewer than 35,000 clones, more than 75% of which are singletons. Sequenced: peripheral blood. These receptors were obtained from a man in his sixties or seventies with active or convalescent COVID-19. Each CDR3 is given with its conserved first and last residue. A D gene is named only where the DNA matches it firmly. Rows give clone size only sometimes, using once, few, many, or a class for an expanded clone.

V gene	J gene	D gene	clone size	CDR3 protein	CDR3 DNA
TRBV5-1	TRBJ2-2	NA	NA	CASSLLQGNTGELFF	TGCGCCAGCAGCCTCCTACAGGGGAACACCGGGGAGCTGTTTTTT
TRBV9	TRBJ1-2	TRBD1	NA	CASSEGGQGTYGYTF	TGTGCCAGCAGCGAGGGCGGACAGGGGACCTATGGCTACACCTTC
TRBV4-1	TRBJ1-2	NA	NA	CASSQDGAGGGVNYGYTF	TGCGCCAGCAGCCAAGATGGGGCCGGGGGTGGAGTAAACTATGGCTACACCTTC
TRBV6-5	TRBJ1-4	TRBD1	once	CASRRTGTGELFF	TGTGCCAGCAGGCGGACAGGGACCGGGGAACTGTTTTTT
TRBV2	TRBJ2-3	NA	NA	CASTLSTDTQYF	TGTGCCAGCACTCTAAGCACAGATACGCAGTATTTT
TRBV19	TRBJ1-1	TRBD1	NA	CASSISGGLKSEAFF	TGTGCCAGTAGTATATCAGGGGGCCTAAAATCGGAAGCTTTCTTT
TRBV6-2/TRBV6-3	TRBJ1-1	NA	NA	CASSYPAEAFF	TGTGCCAGCAGTTACCCCGCTGAAGCTTTCTTT
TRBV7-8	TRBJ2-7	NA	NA	CASSKSQGAVEQYF	TGTGCCAGCAGCAAATCACAGGGAGCCGTCGAGCAGTACTTC
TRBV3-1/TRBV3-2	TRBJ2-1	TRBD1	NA	CASSLQGANNEQFF	TGTGCCAGCAGCCTACAGGGGGCCAACAATGAGCAGTTCTTC
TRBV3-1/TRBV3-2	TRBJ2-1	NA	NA	CASSHRDRSSYNEQFF	TGTGCCAGCAGCCACCGAGACAGAAGCTCCTACAATGAGCAGTTCTTC
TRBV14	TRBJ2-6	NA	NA	CASSPRGGLGSGANVLTF	TGTGCCAGCAGCCCCCGCGGGGGCCTCGGGTCTGGGGCCAACGTCCTGACTTTC
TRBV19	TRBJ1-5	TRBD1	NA	CASSLTGDQPQHF	TGTGCCAGTAGTCTCACAGGGGACCAGCCCCAGCATTTT
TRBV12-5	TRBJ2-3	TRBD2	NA	CASGSERAGDKYF	TGTGCTAGTGGATCCGAGAGAGCGGGAGACAAGTATTTT
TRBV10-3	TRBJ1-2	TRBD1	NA	CAIRDDRGANYGYTF	TGTGCCATCAGAGACGACAGGGGAGCTAACTATGGCTACACCTTC
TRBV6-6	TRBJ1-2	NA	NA	CASSVAQLNGYYGYTF	TGTGCCAGCAGTGTCGCTCAGTTGAACGGGTACTATGGCTACACCTTC
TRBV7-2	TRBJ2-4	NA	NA	CASSLQFGPGVELAYF	NA